This is a list of T cell receptor beta chains from one sample in a study of persistence of HIV-infected CD4 T cells. Using immunoSEQ multiplex PCR, the repertoire was profiled, and TCRdb retains in-frame clones only, with some absent. The sample consists of about 40,000 clones, approximately 81% of them appearing once. Which antigens these TCRs recognize remains unknown. Sequences were derived from cultured CD4+ T cells from PBMCs, sampled from a patient who received antiretroviral therapy. The source of these receptors is an adult with HIV. The donor label of this sample is uncertain. CDR3s include the opening cysteine and the closing phenylalanine or tryptophan. D genes are given only for firm matches. Some rows mark clone size as missing; the rest say once, few, many or name a class of expanded clone.

v_gene	d_gene	j_gene	abundance	CDR3nt	CDR3aa
TRBV6-1	NA	TRBJ1-1	NA	TGTGCCAGCAGTGAAGACACTGAAGCTTTCTTT	CASSEDTEAFF
TRBV2	TRBD1	TRBJ1-4	NA	TGTGCCAGCAGTATTGGGACAGGGAGTGAAAAACTGTTTTTT	CASSIGTGSEKLFF
TRBV25-1	TRBD1	TRBJ1-2	NA	TGTGCCAGCAGGGGACAGGGAATCTATGGCTACACCTTC	CASRGQGIYGYTF
TRBV5-1	TRBD1	TRBJ2-7	few	TGCGCCAGCAGCTTAGGGGGCGTGCCCCTCTACGAGCAGTACTTC	CASSLGGVPLYEQYF
TRBV9	NA	TRBJ2-1	NA	TGTGCCAGCAGCAATAGCCAAGGTTCTTACAATGAGCAGTTCTTC	CASSNSQGSYNEQFF
TRBV10-1	NA	TRBJ1-5	NA	TGCGCCAGCAGTGAGTCTGGGGGTTTTCAGCCCCAGCATTTT	CASSESGGFQPQHF
TRBV30	NA	TRBJ2-3	NA	TGTGCCTGGGGGGGCCCGGGGCTTGGGGATACGCAGTATTTT	CAWGGPGLGDTQYF
TRBV7-2	NA	TRBJ2-4	NA	TGTGCCAGCAGCGCAACAGGGTGGGACATTCAGTACTTC	CASSATGWDIQYF
TRBV9	NA	TRBJ1-6	NA	TGTGCCAGCAACCTTCTACGGAGCTCCTATAATTCACCCCTCCACTTT	CASNLLRSSYNSPLHF
TRBV2	NA	TRBJ1-4	few	TGTGCCAGCAGCCCCGACAGAGCAACTAATGAAAAACTGTTTTTT	CASSPDRATNEKLFF
TRBV6-5	TRBD1	TRBJ2-7	once	TGTGCCAGCGTCGACAGGGATAAAAACTACGAGCAGTACTTC	CASVDRDKNYEQYF
TRBV25-1	TRBD1	TRBJ1-5	NA	TGTGCCAGCAGTCCGTCAGGGGGAAATAGCAATCAGCCCCAGCATTTT	CASSPSGGNSNQPQHF